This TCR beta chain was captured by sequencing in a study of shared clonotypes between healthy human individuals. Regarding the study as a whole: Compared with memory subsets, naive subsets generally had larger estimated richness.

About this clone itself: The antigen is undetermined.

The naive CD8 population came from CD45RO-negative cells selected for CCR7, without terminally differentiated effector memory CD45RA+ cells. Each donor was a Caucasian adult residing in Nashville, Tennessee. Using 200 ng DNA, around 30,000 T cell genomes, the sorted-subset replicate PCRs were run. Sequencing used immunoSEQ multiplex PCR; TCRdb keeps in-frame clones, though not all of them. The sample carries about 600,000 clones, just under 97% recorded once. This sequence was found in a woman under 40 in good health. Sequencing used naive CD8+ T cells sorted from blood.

CDR3 loop: CASSPQIPGQGLNEQFF. As DNA, the CDR3 is TGTGCCAGCAGCCCCCAAATACCGGGACAGGGGCTTAATGAGCAGTTCTTC. The chain couples TRBV7-2 to TRBJ2-1, with 10 positions matching TRBD1. Looked up from germline, CDR1 is SGHTA and CDR2 is FQGNSA. CDR3 length: 17 residues. The J segment lost 7 bases and the V segment lost 5 bases, leaving 14 bases of the junction unmatched.